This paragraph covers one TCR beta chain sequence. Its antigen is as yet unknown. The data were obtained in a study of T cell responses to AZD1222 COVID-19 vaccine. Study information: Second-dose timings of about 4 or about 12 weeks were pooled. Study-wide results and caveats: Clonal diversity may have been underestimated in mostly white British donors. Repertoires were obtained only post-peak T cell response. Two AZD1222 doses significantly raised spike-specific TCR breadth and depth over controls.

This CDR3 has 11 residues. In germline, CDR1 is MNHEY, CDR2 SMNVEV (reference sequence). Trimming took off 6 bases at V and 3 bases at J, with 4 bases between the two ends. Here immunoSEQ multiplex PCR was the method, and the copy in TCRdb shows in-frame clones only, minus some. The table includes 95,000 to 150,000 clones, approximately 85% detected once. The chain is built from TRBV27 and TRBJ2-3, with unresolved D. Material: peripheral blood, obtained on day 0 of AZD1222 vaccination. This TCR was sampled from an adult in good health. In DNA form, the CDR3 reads TGTGCCAGCAGGGTAACAGATACGCAGTATTTT. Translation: CASRVTDTQYF.